One sample yielded the 27 T cell receptor beta chains listed below, sequenced in a study of OX40 agonist ivuxolimab in advanced cancers. This table comes from immunoSEQ multiplex PCR, and its TCRdb copy is limited to in-frame clones, with some not included. Seen here are around 66,000 clones, 80% to 90% observed once, and the top ten hold 11%. The sequences come from CD4+ or CD8+ T cells sorted from blood, collected in a trial of the OX40 agonist ivuxolimab. All receptors derive from an adult with an advanced solid tumor such as melanoma, head and neck, liver or kidney cancer.

The chain employs TRBV7-9 and TRBJ1-1; D might be TRBD1 (5 bases). Trimming removed 2 bases at V and 4 bases at J, with 8 bases between. Germline values: CDR1 SEHNR, CDR2 FQNEAQ (reference sequence). The CDR3 covers 13 residues. CDR3 bases: TGTGCCAGCAGCTTACTGGGGGTCACTGAAGCTTTCTTT. As protein: CASSLLGVTEAFF.

The chain has TRBV7-2 and TRBJ1-2; D may be TRBD1 (6 bases). CDR3 size: 15 residues. The V gene lost 5 bases and the J gene lost 9 bases, with 22 bases spanning the gap. CDR1 and CDR2 from the germline V gene are SGHTA and FQGNSA. CDR3 DNA: TGTGCCAGCAGCCTAGGCCGGGGGATGACAGGACGCTACACCTTC. Translation gives CASSLGRGMTGRYTF.

This chain connects TRBV15 to TRBJ2-1; D is ambiguous. The CDR3 extends over 13 amino acids. Deletions cut 3 bases from V and 3 bases from J, with 6 bases between. Germline CDR1 reads LNHNV; CDR2 reads YYDKDF (reference sequence). CDR3 region: CATSRTRYNEQFF. CDR3 nucleotide sequence: TGTGCCACCAGCAGGACTCGCTACAATGAGCAGTTCTTC.

The chain uses TRBV6-5 and TRBJ1-1, with D tentatively TRBD1 (5 bases). Trimming stripped 2 bases from V and 11 bases from J, with 18 bases between. Looked up from germline, CDR1 is MNHEY and CDR2 is SVGAGI. The CDR3 is made up of 14 amino acids. Written as DNA, the CDR3 is TGTGCCAGCAGTTACACGCTCGGGGGAGGAGATGCTTTCTTT. Translating gives CASSYTLGGGDAFF.

This chain connects TRBV28 to TRBJ1-5; D uncertain. This CDR3 contains 12 residues. CDR1 and CDR2 (germline): MDHEN, SYDVKM. V lost 5 bases to trimming and J lost 5 bases, with 7 bases between them. The CDR3 DNA reads as TGTGCCAGCAGTACCGGGGATCAGCCCCAGCATTTT. Translating gives CASSTGDQPQHF.

V and J are TRBV6-6 and TRBJ1-1; D might be TRBD1 (5 bases). The CDR3 loop spans 15 amino acids. Trimming shortened V by 0 bases and J by 0 bases, and 8 bases separated the two germline ends. CDR1 is MNHNY, CDR2 SVGAGI, per germline (reference sequence). The DNA for the CDR3 is TGTGCCAGCAGTTACTCCCCAGGGATGAACACTGAAGCTTTCTTT. It encodes CASSYSPGMNTEAFF.

The chain is built from TRBV4-1 and TRBJ2-7, with 10 bases that match TRBD1. This CDR3 contains 13 residues. J gave up 5 bases and V 4 bases, and 2 bases lay outside the gene matches. Germline V gene sequence: CDR1 MGHRA, CDR2 YSYEKL. Here the CDR3 reads CASSRDRGHEQYF. The CDR3 DNA reads as TGCGCCAGCAGCCGGGACAGGGGCCACGAGCAGTACTTC.

The CDR3 bases are TGTGCCAGCAGTTTAAGGGGGCTCCGGGGCACCGGGGAGCTGTTTTTT. Amino acids: CASSLRGLRGTGELFF. The V gene is TRBV28, the J gene TRBJ2-2, with 7 bases identical to TRBD1. The CDR3 contains 16 residues. CDR1 is MDHEN, CDR2 SYDVKM, per germline. Germline trimming cut 2 bases from V and 4 bases from J; bases unmatched to any gene: 7.

The rearrangement links TRBV11-2 to TRBJ2-3, with D perhaps TRBD1 or TRBD2 (5 bases each). Germline loops: CDR1 SGHAT, CDR2 FQNNGV. The V end lost 5 bases, the J end lost 1 base, and 13 bases lay between the germline ends. This CDR3 is built from 15 residues. The CDR3 loop reads CASSRGQRRTDTQYF. In nucleotides, the CDR3 is TGTGCCAGCAGCCGGGGCCAGCGGCGCACAGATACGCAGTATTTT.

J is TRBJ1-2 and V is TRBV7-2; no definite D call. Deletions cut 4 bases from V and 4 bases from J, with 7 bases between. CDR3 length: 12 residues. Per the germline V gene, CDR1 is SGHTA and CDR2 is FQGNSA. In DNA form, the CDR3 reads TGTGCCAGCAGCTCCGACGGCTATGGCTACACCTTC. It specifies CASSSDGYGYTF.

The gene calls are TRBV2 and TRBJ2-4; unclear D gene. The CDR3 sequence is 13 residues long. CDR1 and CDR2 from the germline V gene are SNHLY and FYNNEI. V lost 3 bases to trimming and J lost 9 bases, with 12 bases between them. This CDR3 is CASSDGSWGIQYF. For the CDR3, the DNA is TGTGCCAGCAGTGACGGCAGCTGGGGCATTCAGTACTTC. The whole variable domain, remainder taken from reference TRBV2 and TRBJ2-4, is EPEVTQTPSHQVTQMGQEVILRCVPISNHLYFYWYRQILGQKVEFLVSFYNNEISEKSEIFDDQFSVERPDGSNFTLKIRSTKLEDSAMYFCASSDGSWGIQYFGAGTRLSVL.

This chain uses TRBV4-2 with TRBJ2-7; TRBD1 is a possible D gene (6 bases). CDR3 length: 14 amino acids. Trimming shortened V by 4 bases and J by 4 bases, and 14 bases separated the two germline ends. Looked up from germline, CDR1 is LGHNA and CDR2 is YNFKEQ. The chain's CDR3 is CASSPPDRKYEQYF. CDR3 nucleotides: TGTGCCAGCAGCCCACCCGACAGGAAATACGAGCAGTACTTC.

The genes are TRBV2 and TRBJ2-1, with no clear D. The CDR3 spans 13 residues. CDR1 and CDR2 from the germline V gene are SNHLY and FYNNEI. The V and J ends lost 6 bases and 2 bases respectively, with 8 bases between them. CDR3 DNA sequence: TGTGCCAGCAGAACAGAGGCCTACAATGAGCAGTTCTTC. It encodes CASRTEAYNEQFF.

This clone was counted between two and nine times. The gene calls are TRBV15 and TRBJ1-5; TRBD1 aligns across 7 bases. Per germline, CDR1 LNHNV and CDR2 YYDKDF (reference sequence). Germline trimming cut 1 base from V and 4 bases from J; bases unmatched to any gene: 13. The CDR3 totals 18 residues. The CDR3 DNA reads as TGTGCCACCAGCAGAGGGTCTAACACAGGGGAGGGAAATCAGCCCCAGCATTTT. Encoded protein: CATSRGSNTGEGNQPQHF. Full variable domain (remainder filled in from reference TRBV15 and TRBJ1-5): DAMVIQNPRYQVTQFGKPVTLSCSQTLNHNVMYWYQQKSSQAPKLLFHYYDKDFNNEADTPDNFQSRRPNTSFCFLDIRSPGLGDTAMYLCATSRGSNTGEGNQPQHFGDGTRLSIL.

The rearrangement links TRBV2 to TRBJ1-2, with D perhaps matching TRBD1 (5 bases). V lost 3 bases and J lost 8, with 16 bases in between. The CDR3 totals 14 residues. The germline CDR1 and CDR2 sequences are SNHLY and FYNNEI. For the CDR3, the DNA is TGTGCCAGCAGTGATGACAGCCTCAAGGGGGGCTACACCTTC. Its protein product is CASSDDSLKGGYTF.

The chain joins TRBV13 to TRBJ2-7; 8 bases align to TRBD1. CDR1 is PRHDT, CDR2 FYEKMQ, per germline (reference sequence). After removal of 3 bases from V and 2 bases from J, the junction contained 15 bases not matched to a gene. This CDR3 region has 18 residues. In nucleotides, the CDR3 is TGTGCCAGCAGCTTTTCCCCCCACATTAACAGGGGGACCTACGAGCAGTACTTC. Its protein product is CASSFSPHINRGTYEQYF.

The V call is TRBV2, the J call TRBJ2-2; no firm D call. Germline CDR1 SNHLY, CDR2 FYNNEI. This CDR3 comprises 14 residues. V lost 2 bases and J 13 bases, leaving 17 bases between the germline ends. In nucleotides, the CDR3 is TGTGCCAGCAGTGAACGGACGTCCGAATCTGCGCTGTTTTTT. Residues: CASSERTSESALFF.

This clone occurred once. CDR3 amino acids: CASRTLNRDYGYTF. The CDR3 nucleotides are TGTGCCAGCAGGACACTAAATCGGGACTATGGCTACACCTTC. The genes are TRBV28 and TRBJ1-2; D is undetermined. The germline V gene encodes CDR1 MDHEN and CDR2 SYDVKM. V was clipped by 6 bases and J by 3 bases, with 14 bases between them. The CDR3 has 14 residues.

This clone has more than one count but fewer than ten. The chain uses TRBV9 and TRBJ2-7; TRBD2 matches at 7 bases. The CDR3 runs 15 residues. From germline, CDR1 is SGDLS and CDR2 YYNGEE. V dropped 0 bases and J dropped 2; count of bases not matched to a gene: 5. Here the CDR3 reads CASSVEASGTYEQYF. The CDR3, as DNA: TGTGCCAGCAGCGTAGAGGCTAGCGGAACCTACGAGCAGTACTTC.

The V and J genes are TRBV5-1 and TRBJ1-1; D possibly corresponds to TRBD1 (5 bases). This CDR3 is 14 amino acids long. Germline V gives CDR1 SGHRS, CDR2 YFSETQ. Trimming cost V 4 bases and J 1 base, with 11 bases left between them. The CDR3 DNA follows: TGCGCCAGCAGCCTCAGTGGGGCGAACACTGAAGCTTTCTTT. Translation: CASSLSGANTEAFF.

The chain combines TRBV7-2 with TRBJ2-5, with D unresolved. CDR1 is SGHTA and CDR2 is FQGNSA in the germline V gene. The CDR3 loop spans 14 amino acids. Trimming cost V 3 bases and J 2 bases, with 10 bases left between them. The CDR3 DNA reads TGTGCCAGCAGCTTTACCGGGTTACAAGAGACCCAGTACTTC. It specifies CASSFTGLQETQYF. Full variable domain (rest looked up from reference TRBV7-2 and TRBJ2-5): GAGVSQSPSNKVTEKGKDVELRCDPISGHTALYWYRQSLGQGLEFLIYFQGNSAPDKSGLPSDRFSAERTGGSVSTLTIQRTQQEDSAVYLCASSFTGLQETQYFGPGTRLLVL.

The chain links TRBV7-9 to TRBJ2-1; TRBD2 is a possible D gene (5 bases). The CDR3 contains 17 residues. V was trimmed by 5 bases and J by 5 bases, leaving 22 bases between them. Germline V lookup: CDR1 SEHNR, CDR2 FQNEAQ (reference sequence). CDR3: CASSHNTRADLHNEQFF. The CDR3 bases are TGTGCCAGCAGCCACAACACTAGAGCCGACCTCCACAATGAGCAGTTCTTC.

The chain recombines TRBV5-1 with TRBJ2-1; 11 nucleotides align to TRBD2. CDR1 and CDR2 from the germline V gene are SGHRS and YFSETQ. Trimming took 4 bases from V and 4 from J; bases not matched to a gene: 4. This CDR3 is built from 15 residues. The CDR3 nucleotides read TGCGCCAGCAGCCAGGGACTAGCGGATTACAATGAGCAGTTCTTC. Its translation: CASSQGLADYNEQFF.

V is TRBV29-1 and J is TRBJ1-4, with 7 bases identical to TRBD1. The CDR3 runs to 13 residues. The germline gives CDR1 SQVTM, CDR2 ANQGSEA. V trimming: 6 bases; J trimming: 3 bases; junction bases outside the gene matches: 4. CDR3: CSVETGSNEKLFF. In nucleotides, the CDR3 is TGCAGCGTGGAGACAGGGTCTAATGAAAAACTGTTTTTT.

The gene calls are TRBV5-5 and TRBJ2-2; D is unresolved. CDR1 and CDR2 (germline): SGHKS, YYEKEE (reference sequence). The CDR3 loop spans 14 amino acids. V was pared by 4 bases and J by 5 bases, with 12 bases between. In DNA, the CDR3 is TGTGCCAGCAGCACCAACTTCAGGACCGGGGAGCTGTTTTTT. Its protein product is CASSTNFRTGELFF.

This clone was picked up one time. The chain couples TRBV6-1 to TRBJ2-5, with 9 bases fitting TRBD1. J lost 4 bases, V lost 6 bases, and 6 bases had no gene match. CDR1 and CDR2 (germline): MNHNS, SASEGT. The CDR3 is made up of 14 amino acids. The CDR3 bases are TGTGCCAGCAGGCGGACAGGGGAGGGAGAGACCCAGTACTTC. Translation gives CASRRTGEGETQYF.

This chain connects TRBV5-1 to TRBJ1-1; D is ambiguous. V shed 4 bases and J shed 0 bases, with 10 bases lying between them. Germline V gene sequence: CDR1 SGHRS, CDR2 YFSETQ. The CDR3 is 14 amino acids. The chain's CDR3 is CASSGSDLNTEAFF. In DNA form, the CDR3 reads TGCGCCAGCAGCGGTTCGGATTTGAACACTGAAGCTTTCTTT.